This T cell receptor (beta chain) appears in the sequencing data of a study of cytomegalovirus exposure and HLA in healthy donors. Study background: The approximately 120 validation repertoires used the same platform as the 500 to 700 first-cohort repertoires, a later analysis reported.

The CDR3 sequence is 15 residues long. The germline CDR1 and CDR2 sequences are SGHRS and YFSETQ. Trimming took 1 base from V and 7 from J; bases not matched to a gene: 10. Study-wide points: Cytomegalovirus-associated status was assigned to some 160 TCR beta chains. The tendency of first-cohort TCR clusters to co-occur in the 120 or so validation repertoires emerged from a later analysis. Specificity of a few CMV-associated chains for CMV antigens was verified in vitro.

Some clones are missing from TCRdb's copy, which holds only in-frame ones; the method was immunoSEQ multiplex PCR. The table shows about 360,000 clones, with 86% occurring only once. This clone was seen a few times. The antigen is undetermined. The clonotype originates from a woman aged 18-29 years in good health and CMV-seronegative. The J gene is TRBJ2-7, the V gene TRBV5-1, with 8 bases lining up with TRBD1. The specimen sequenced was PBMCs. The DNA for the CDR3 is TGCGCCAGCAGCTTGTATGGGACAGGAGGAAAAGAGCAGTACTTC. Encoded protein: CASSLYGTGGKEQYF. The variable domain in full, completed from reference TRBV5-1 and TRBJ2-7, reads KAGVTQTPRYLIKTRGQQVTLSCSPISGHRSVSWYQQTPGQGLQFLFEYFSETQRNKGNFPGRFSGRQFSNSRSEMNVSTLELGDSALYLCASSLYGTGGKEQYFGPGTRLTVT.